This TCR beta chain was captured in a study of blood T cell repertoires in COVID-19. Study-level background: The cDNA or gDNA used as material had been derived from T cells, B-cell-depleted T cells, or PBMCs.

This clone came up a few times. Germline-derived CDR1 and CDR2 are SNHLY and FYNNEI. V dropped 7 bases and J dropped 8; count of bases not matched to a gene: 4. The CDR3 sequence is 12 residues long. Participants were aged roughly 18 to 90 years, lived in over 20 US areas, and enrolled virtually. How the authors handled the data: By means of reference gene primer amplification, nucleated cell counts were estimated. Repertoires were generated with immunoSEQ multiplex PCR, while TCRdb's copy carries only in-frame clones and drops some. V and J calls and clone size follow that table, whereas D and trimming were derived from the DNA. The top ten clones hold approximately 6.6% of a sample with 200,000 to 250,000 clones, 80% to 85% of them seen once.

The sequenced material came from PBMCs or T cells enriched from blood (not recorded which). This sequence joins TRBV2 and TRBJ1-2; 10 bases are a match to TRBD1. The receptor was derived from a woman between 40 and 50 years old who had recovered from COVID-19. The DNA of the CDR3 is TGTGCCAGCAAGGGACAGGGGAGAGGCTACACCTTC. This codes for CASKGQGRGYTF.